This entry concerns a single T cell receptor (beta chain). Its specific antigen is unknown. There are no base qualities to consult, and no much larger clone falls within one base. This specimen comes from a study of shared T cell receptors in the human thymus (dated by TCRdb to about 2021). Regarding the study in general: The study examined how self-reactive, shared T-cell receptor alpha chains are generated in the human thymus.

The CDR3 covers 17 residues, taking in both the cysteine and the phenylalanine. The CDR3 DNA has 51 bases and is translated from base 1. From a lookup of the germline V gene (reference sequence), CDR1 and CDR2 are LNHNV and YYDKDF. Germline trimming: 0 bases from V, 3 bases from J; junction bases outside gene matches: 5. Library preparation used the immunoSEQ multiplex PCR assay. TCRdb stores this immuneACCESS table with in-frame sequences only. Part of the clones is absent; in the studies checked, under half of the shortfall reflects unresolved V genes, and no reason is known for the rest. The sample table contains approximately 400,000 clones; only one count was recorded for 85% to 95% of them. The ten biggest clones cover approximately 0.02% of the sample.

The receptor's source is a human donor. The chain is made from TRBV15 and TRBJ2-3; TRBD2 lines up with 11 middle nucleotides. Sequenced input: thymocytes. The CDR3 region has the sequence CATSRDFSGRGTDTQYF. The nucleotide sequence reads TGTGCCACCAGCAGAGATTTTAGCGGGAGGGGGACAGATACGCAGTATTTT. The full variable domain, with segments outside the CDR3 supplied by the reference TRBV15 and TRBJ2-3 proteins, appears as DAMVIQNPRYQVTQFGKPVTLSCSQTLNHNVMYWYQQKSSQAPKLLFHYYDKDFNNEADTPDNFQSRRPNTSFCFLDIRSPGLGDTAMYLCATSRDFSGRGTDTQYFGPGTRLTVL.